This note documents a single T cell receptor beta chain sequence. This entry is derived from a study of naive CD8 T cells in extremely preterm neonates. The germline V and J ends were trimmed by 5 bases and 2 bases, with 15 bases remaining between them. This CDR3 region has 15 residues. Germline CDR1 is SGDLS and CDR2 is YYNGEE. TCRdb's table, derived via immunoSEQ multiplex PCR, lists solely in-frame clones and lacks some. This sample carries 4,000 to 4,500 clones, 95% to 98% of them seen once, and the ten largest clones take about 0.78%. This sequence originates from a human donor in good health. The genes are TRBV9 and TRBJ2-3, with D maybe TRBD2 (5 bases). Sequencing was performed on naive CD8+ T cells from blood. CDR3: CASSRPGSNTDTQYF. The CDR3 region has the DNA TGTGCCAGCAGTAGGCCTGGGAGCAACACAGATACGCAGTATTTT.